The clone carrying this TCR beta chain was observed many times. The antigen is undetermined. The sample is drawn from a study of T cells in Graves' hyperthyroidism and ophthalmopathy. The overall study: Peripheral blood was taken when the disease was first diagnosed, before any treatment began. Study-level findings and limits: Stable hyperthyroidism and ophthalmopathy were separated using 13 V-J signatures. Ophthalmopathy prediction by the model preceded onset by a median approximately 6.1 months.

Trimming at V came to 1 base and at J to 2 bases, leaving 2 bases not matched to a gene. This CDR3 has 15 amino acids. From germline, CDR1 is SGHNT and CDR2 YYREEE (reference sequence). The investigators amplified TCR beta CDR3 regions from RNA transcripts. The HTBI primer set served for first-round RT-PCR of the TCR CDR3. TCRdb reprocessed the multiplex PCR reads with MiXCR, giving one entry per CDR3 protein. The profile shows 350,000 to 450,000 distinct CDR3 sequences, 11% to 15% of them singletons. In making diagnoses, clinical symptoms, serum thyroxine and TRAb, thyroid ultrasound and orbital computed tomography were all used.

Material: blood. The receptor's source is a man aged 45 to 65 with Graves' ophthalmopathy. V and J are TRBV5-4 and TRBJ2-1; 8 bases line up with TRBD2. As DNA, the CDR3 is TGTGCCAGCAGCTTGAACGGGAGGGCCTACAATGAGCAGTTCTTC. It codes for CASSLNGRAYNEQFF. The full variable domain, its missing parts supplied by reference TRBV5-4 and TRBJ2-1, is ETGVTQSPTHLIKTRGQQVTLRCSSQSGHNTVSWYQQALGQGPQFIFQYYREEENGRGNFPPRFSGLQFPNYSSELNVNALELDDSALYLCASSLNGRAYNEQFFGPGTRLTVL.